This record concerns one T cell receptor (beta chain) sequence. Its antigen remains unknown. Measured with immunoSEQ multiplex PCR; TCRdb has only the in-frame clones, and not every one. The sample yields 150,000 to 200,000 clones, approximately 93% seen once. Deletions cut 0 bases from V and 6 bases from J, with 5 bases between. Germline V CDR1 and CDR2: SGHRS, YFSETQ. The length of the CDR3 is 12 residues. The data were taken from a study of T cell responses to AZD1222 COVID-19 vaccine. General observations from the study: Seropositive status at baseline applied to only a handful of AZD1222 recipients. When two AZD1222 doses had been given, Spike-specific TCR breadth and depth rose.

The source was peripheral blood, collected on day 0 of AZD1222 vaccination. The clonotype comes from an adult in good health. The chain employs TRBV5-1 and TRBJ2-3; D remains unclear. The CDR3 sequence is CASSLDQDTQYF. The CDR3 nucleotides are TGCGCCAGCAGCTTGGACCAGGATACGCAGTATTTT.